One T cell receptor beta chain is described in this entry. Its antigen remains unidentified. The CDR3 length is 17 residues. Germline loops: CDR1 SGHTA, CDR2 FQGNSA. The V segment lost 1 base and the J segment 8 bases; nucleotides outside the gene matches: 12. The data were taken from a study of beta chain features in type 1 diabetes. Study observations and caveats: Cells with high TCR expression could be over-represented when cDNA is sequenced.

Since all of the isolated RNA was reverse transcribed, expressed TCRB transcripts were what got sequenced. The table came from immunoSEQ multiplex PCR; TCRdb's copy has only in-frame clones and leaves some out. Among 130,000 to 150,000 clones, 7% to 10% were seen once, and the ten largest hold about 0.61%. This chain connects TRBV7-2 to TRBJ2-1, with 9 bases matching TRBD1. The TCR comes from a man aged 18 to 29 in good health. The sequencing sample was made of central memory CD4+ T cells from blood. The CDR3 bases are TGTGCCAGCAGCTTAGGAGTGTTCCGGGACAGGGCCGATGAGCAGTTCTTC. The encoded protein is CASSLGVFRDRADEQFF.